This TCR beta chain is drawn from a study of OX40 agonist ivuxolimab in advanced cancers. Study as a whole: Patients took ivuxolimab, an agonistic anti-OX40 (CD134) antibody. Patients achieving partial responses numbered three: one hepatocellular carcinoma case and two cutaneous melanoma cases.

This clone has more than one count but fewer than ten. The cohort excluded patients with autoimmune disease history or systemic immunosuppression. Between the trimmed V and J ends, which lost 6 bases and 0 bases, there was a span of 2 bases. The CDR3 has 11 residues. Germline CDR1 and CDR2: MDHEN and SYDVKM. Clones were sequenced by immunoSEQ multiplex PCR, and TCRdb holds only the in-frame ones, with some missing. The sample has approximately 66,000 clones, 80% to 90% seen once. The receptor comes from an adult with an advanced solid tumor such as melanoma, head and neck, liver or kidney cancer. Sample: CD4+ or CD8+ T cells sorted from blood, taken in a trial of the OX40 agonist ivuxolimab. The rearrangement uses TRBV28 and TRBJ1-1, with D unclear. CDR3 in amino acids: CASRVNTEAFF. CDR3 in DNA: TGTGCCAGCAGGGTGAACACTGAAGCTTTCTTT.